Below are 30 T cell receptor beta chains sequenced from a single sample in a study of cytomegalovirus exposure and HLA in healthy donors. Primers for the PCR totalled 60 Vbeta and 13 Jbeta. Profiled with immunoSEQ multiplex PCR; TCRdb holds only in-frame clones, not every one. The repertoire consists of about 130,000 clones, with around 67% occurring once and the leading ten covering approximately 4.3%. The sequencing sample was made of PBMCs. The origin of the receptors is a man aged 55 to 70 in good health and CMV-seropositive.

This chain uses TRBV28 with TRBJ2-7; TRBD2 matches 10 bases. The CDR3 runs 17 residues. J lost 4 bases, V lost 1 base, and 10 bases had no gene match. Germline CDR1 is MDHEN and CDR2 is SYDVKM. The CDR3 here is CASSLSRLAGVKYEQYF. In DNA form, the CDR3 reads TGTGCCAGCAGTTTATCGAGGCTAGCGGGGGTCAAATACGAGCAGTACTTC.

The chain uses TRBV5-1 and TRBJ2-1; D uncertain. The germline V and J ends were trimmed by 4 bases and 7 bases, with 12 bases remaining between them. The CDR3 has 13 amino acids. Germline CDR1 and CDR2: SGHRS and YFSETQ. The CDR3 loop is CASSPFTSNEQFF. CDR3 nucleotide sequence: TGCGCCAGCAGCCCCTTTACAAGTAATGAGCAGTTCTTC.

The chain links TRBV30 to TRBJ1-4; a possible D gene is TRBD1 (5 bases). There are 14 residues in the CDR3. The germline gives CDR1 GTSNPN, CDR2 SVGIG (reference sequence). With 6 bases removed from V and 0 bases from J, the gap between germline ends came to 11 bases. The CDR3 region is CACSQGATNEKLFF. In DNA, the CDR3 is TGTGCCTGTTCGCAGGGCGCAACTAATGAAAAACTGTTTTTT.

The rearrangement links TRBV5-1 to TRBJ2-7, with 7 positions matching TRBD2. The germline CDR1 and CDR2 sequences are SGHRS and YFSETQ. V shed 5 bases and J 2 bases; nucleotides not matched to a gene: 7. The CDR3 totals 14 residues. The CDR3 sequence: CASRRTSDAYEQYF. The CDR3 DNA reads TGCGCCAGCAGGAGGACTAGTGACGCCTACGAGCAGTACTTC.

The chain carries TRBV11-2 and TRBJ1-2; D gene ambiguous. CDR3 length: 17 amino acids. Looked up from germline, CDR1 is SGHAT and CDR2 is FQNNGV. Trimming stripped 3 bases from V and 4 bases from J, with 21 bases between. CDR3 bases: TGTGCCAGCAGCTTCACTCATCGACCTGGGGAGGTCTATGGCTACACCTTC. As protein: CASSFTHRPGEVYGYTF.

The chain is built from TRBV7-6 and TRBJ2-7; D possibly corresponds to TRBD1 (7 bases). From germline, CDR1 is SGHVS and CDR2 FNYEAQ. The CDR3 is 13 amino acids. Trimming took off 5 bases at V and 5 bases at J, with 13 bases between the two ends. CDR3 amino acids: CASSQGGGDEQYF. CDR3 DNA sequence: TGTGCCAGCAGCCAGGGGGGCGGCGACGAGCAGTACTTC.

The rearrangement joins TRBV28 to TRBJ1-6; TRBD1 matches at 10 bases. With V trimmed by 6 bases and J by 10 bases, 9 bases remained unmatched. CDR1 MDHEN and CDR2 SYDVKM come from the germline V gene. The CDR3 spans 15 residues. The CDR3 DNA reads TGTGCCAGCAGCTATCCCGGGACAGGGGTATCACCCCTCCACTTT. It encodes CASSYPGTGVSPLHF.

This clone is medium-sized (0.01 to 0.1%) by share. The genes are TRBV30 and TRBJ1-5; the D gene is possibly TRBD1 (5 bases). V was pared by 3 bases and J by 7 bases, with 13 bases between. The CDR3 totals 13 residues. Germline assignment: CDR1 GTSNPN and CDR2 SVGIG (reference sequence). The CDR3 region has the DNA TGTGCCTGGAGCGAAGGGGACTTCCAGCCCCAGCATTTT. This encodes CAWSEGDFQPQHF.

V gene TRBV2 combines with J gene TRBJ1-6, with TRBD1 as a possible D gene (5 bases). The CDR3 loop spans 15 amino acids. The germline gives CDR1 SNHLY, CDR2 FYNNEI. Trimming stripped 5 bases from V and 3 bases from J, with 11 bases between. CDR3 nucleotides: TGTGCCAGCAGTCCAGACAGAGACTATAATTCACCCCTCCACTTT. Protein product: CASSPDRDYNSPLHF.

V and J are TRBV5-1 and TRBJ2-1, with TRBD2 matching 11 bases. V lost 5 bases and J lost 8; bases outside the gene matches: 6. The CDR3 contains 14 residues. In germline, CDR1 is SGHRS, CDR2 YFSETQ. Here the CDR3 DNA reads TGCGCCAGCAGTGGACTAGCGGGTTCGTATGAGCAGTTCTTC. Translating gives CASSGLAGSYEQFF. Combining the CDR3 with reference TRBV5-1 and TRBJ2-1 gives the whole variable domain KAGVTQTPRYLIKTRGQQVTLSCSPISGHRSVSWYQQTPGQGLQFLFEYFSETQRNKGNFPGRFSGRQFSNSRSEMNVSTLELGDSALYLCASSGLAGSYEQFFGPGTRLTVL.

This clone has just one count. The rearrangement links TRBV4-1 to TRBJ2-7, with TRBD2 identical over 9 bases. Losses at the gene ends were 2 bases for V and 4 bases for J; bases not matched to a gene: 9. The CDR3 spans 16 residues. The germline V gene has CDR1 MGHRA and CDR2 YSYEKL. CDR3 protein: CASSQYHNSGGYEQYF. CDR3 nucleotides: TGCGCCAGCAGCCAATACCACAATAGCGGGGGATACGAGCAGTACTTC.

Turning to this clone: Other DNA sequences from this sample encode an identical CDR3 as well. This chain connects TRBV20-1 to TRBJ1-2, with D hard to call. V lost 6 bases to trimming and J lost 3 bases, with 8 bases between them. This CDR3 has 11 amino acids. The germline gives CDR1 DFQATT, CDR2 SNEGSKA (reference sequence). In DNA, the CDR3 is TGCAGTGCGGAGGTATACTATGGCTACACCTTC. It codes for CSAEVYYGYTF.

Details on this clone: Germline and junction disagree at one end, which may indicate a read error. The CDR3 region is CASSLDRGSLWDF. The CDR3 DNA reads as TGCGCCAGCAGCCTAGACAGGGGGTCGCTTTGGGATTTT. The chain combines TRBV5-1 with TRBJ1-3; 9 bases are a match to TRBD1. The CDR3 is 13 residues long. Germline V gene lookup returns CDR1 SGHRS and CDR2 YFSETQ.

CDR3 in DNA: TGTGCCAGCACCTACTGGGGGACAGGGCTACTCGAGCAGTACTTC. Translating it yields CASTYWGTGLLEQYF. The genes are TRBV6-6 and TRBJ2-7, with 9 bases fitting TRBD1. The CDR3 has 15 amino acids. V lost 7 bases and J lost 6; bases outside the gene matches: 13. The germline CDR1 and CDR2 sequences are MNHNY and SVGAGI (reference sequence).

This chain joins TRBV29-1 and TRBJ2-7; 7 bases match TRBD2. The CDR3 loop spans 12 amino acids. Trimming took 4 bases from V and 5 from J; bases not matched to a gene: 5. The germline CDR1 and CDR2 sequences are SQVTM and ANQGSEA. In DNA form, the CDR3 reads TGCAGCGTTGCTTCGGGAGGTGACGAGCAGTACTTC. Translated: CSVASGGDEQYF.

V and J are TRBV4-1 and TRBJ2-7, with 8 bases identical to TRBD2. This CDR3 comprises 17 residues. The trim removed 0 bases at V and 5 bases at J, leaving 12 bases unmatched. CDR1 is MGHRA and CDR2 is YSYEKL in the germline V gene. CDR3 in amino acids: CASSQDLAGPLGDEQYF. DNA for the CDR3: TGCGCCAGCAGCCAAGATTTAGCGGGGCCGCTGGGCGACGAGCAGTACTTC.

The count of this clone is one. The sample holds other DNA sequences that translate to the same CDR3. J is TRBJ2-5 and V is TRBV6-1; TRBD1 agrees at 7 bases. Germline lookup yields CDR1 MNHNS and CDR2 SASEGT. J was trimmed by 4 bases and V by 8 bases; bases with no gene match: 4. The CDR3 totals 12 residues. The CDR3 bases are TGTGCCAGCTCGACAGGGTTAGAGACCCAGTACTTC. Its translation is CASSTGLETQYF.

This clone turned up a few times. CDR3 nucleotide sequence: TGCGCCAGCAGCTTGACCTTACAGGCCTCCTACGAGCAGTACTTC. Amino acids: CASSLTLQASYEQYF. V is TRBV5-1 and J is TRBJ2-7; possible D gene TRBD1, 5 bases. The CDR3 consists of 15 residues. Trimming took 1 base from V and 0 from J, leaving 11 bases between them. The V gene's germline CDR1 is SGHRS and CDR2 YFSETQ.

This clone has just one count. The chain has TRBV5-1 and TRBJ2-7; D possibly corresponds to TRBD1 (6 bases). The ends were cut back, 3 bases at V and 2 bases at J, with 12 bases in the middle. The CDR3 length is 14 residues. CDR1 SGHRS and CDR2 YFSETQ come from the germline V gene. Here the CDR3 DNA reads TGCGCCAGCAGCTCCTACGGGACAACCTACGAGCAGTACTTC. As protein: CASSSYGTTYEQYF.

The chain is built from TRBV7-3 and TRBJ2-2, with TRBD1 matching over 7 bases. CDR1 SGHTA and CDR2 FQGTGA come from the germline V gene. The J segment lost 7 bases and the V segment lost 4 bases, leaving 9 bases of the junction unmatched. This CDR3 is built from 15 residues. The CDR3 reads CASSSSGQANGELFF. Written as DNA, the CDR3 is TGTGCCAGCAGCTCCTCCGGACAGGCCAACGGGGAGCTGTTTTTT.

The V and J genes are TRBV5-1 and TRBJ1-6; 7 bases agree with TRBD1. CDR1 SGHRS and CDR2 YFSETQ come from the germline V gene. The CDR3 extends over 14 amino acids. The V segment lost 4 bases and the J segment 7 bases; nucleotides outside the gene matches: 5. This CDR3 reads CASSAGQRNSPLHF. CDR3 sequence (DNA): TGCGCCAGCAGCGCGGGACAGAGAAATTCACCCCTCCACTTT.

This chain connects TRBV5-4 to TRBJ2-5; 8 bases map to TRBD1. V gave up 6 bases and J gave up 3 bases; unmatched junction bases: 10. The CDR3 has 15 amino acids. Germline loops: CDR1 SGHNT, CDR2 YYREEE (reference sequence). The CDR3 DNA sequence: TGTGCCAGCACCAAATCCCCGGACAGGGAAGAGACCCAGTACTTC. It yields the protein CASTKSPDREETQYF.

In nucleotides, the CDR3 is TGTGCCAGCAGCAGAGGGACAGGGGAGGCCGGGGAGCTGTTTTTT. Translation: CASSRGTGEAGELFF. The chain has TRBV5-4 and TRBJ2-2; 10 bases are shared with TRBD1. This CDR3 has 15 residues. Per the germline V gene, CDR1 is SGHNT and CDR2 is YYREEE (reference sequence). Trimming at V came to 4 bases and at J to 6 bases, leaving 6 bases not matched to a gene.

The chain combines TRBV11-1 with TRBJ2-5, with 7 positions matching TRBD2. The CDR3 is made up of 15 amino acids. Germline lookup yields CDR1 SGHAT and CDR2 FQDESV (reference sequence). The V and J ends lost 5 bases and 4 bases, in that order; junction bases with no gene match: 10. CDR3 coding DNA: TGTGCCAGCAGCCGACACCGCGGGGGTACAGAGACCCAGTACTTC. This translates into CASSRHRGGTETQYF. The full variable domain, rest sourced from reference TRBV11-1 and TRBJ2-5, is EAEVAQSPRYKITEKSQAVAFWCDPISGHATLYWYRQILGQGPELLVQFQDESVVDDSQLPKDRFSAERLKGVDSTLKIQPAELGDSAMYLCASSRHRGGTETQYFGPGTRLLVL.

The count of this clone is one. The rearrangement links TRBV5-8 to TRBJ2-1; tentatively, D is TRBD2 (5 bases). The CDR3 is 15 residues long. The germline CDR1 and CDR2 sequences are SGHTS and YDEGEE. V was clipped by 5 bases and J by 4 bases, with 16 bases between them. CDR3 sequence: CASRVGSGMYNEQFF. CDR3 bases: TGTGCCAGCAGGGTAGGGTCGGGGATGTACAATGAGCAGTTCTTC.

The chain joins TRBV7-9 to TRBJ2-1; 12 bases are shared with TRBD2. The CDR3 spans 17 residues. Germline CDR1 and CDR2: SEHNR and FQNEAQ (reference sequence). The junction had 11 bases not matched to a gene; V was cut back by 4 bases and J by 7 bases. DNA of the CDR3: TGTGCCAGCAGCTCCAGAGGAGGACTAGCGGGGAGGAATGAGCAGTTCTTC. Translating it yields CASSSRGGLAGRNEQFF.

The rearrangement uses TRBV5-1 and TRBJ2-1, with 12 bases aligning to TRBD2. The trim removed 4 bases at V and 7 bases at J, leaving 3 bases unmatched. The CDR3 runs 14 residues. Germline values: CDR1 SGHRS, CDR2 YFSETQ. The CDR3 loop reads CASSRGTSGNEQFF. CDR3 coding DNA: TGCGCCAGCAGCCGTGGGACTAGCGGGAATGAGCAGTTCTTC.

In DNA, the CDR3 is TGTGCCAGCAGCTTAGATCCCGTTTCTGGAAACACCATATATTTT. Protein product: CASSLDPVSGNTIYF. The chain is built from TRBV11-2 and TRBJ1-3; D unresolved. With 0 bases removed from V and 1 base from J, the gap between germline ends came to 7 bases. The CDR3 has 15 amino acids. The germline CDR1 and CDR2 sequences are SGHAT and FQNNGV.

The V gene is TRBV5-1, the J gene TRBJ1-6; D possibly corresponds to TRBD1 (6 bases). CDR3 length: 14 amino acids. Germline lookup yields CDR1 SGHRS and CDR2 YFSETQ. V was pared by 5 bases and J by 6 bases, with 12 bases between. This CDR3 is CASSFGRGNSPLHF. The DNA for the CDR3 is TGCGCCAGCAGTTTTGGCAGGGGTAATTCACCCCTCCACTTT. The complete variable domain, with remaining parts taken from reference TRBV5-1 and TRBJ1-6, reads KAGVTQTPRYLIKTRGQQVTLSCSPISGHRSVSWYQQTPGQGLQFLFEYFSETQRNKGNFPGRFSGRQFSNSRSEMNVSTLELGDSALYLCASSFGRGNSPLHFGNGTRLTVT.

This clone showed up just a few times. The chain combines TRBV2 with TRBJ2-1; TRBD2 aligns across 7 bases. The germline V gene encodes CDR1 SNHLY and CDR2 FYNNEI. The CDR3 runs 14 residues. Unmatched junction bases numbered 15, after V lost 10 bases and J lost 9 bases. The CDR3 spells CATQASGEEFEQFF. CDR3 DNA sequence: TGTGCCACACAGGCGAGCGGGGAGGAGTTTGAGCAGTTCTTC.